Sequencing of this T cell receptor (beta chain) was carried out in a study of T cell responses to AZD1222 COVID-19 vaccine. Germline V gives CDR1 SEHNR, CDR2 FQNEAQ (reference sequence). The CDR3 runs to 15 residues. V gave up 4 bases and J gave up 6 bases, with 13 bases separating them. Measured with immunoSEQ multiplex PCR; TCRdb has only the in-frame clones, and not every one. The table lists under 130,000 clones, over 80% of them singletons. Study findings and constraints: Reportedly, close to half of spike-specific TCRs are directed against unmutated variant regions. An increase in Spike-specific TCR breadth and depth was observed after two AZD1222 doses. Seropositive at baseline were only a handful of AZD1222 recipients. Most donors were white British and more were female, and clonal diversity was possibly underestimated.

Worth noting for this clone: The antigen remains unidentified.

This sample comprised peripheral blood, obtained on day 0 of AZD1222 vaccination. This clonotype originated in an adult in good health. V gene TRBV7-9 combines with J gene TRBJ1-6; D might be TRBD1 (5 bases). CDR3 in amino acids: CASSSRRQFNSPLHF. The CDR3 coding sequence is TGTGCCAGCAGCTCACGACGACAGTTTAATTCACCCCTCCACTTT.